This T cell receptor (beta chain) is drawn from a study of T-cell memory formation after mild COVID-19 (dated by TCRdb to about 2021). Some background on the complete study: TCR sequence clusters from the two donors were found to be largely donor specific. Two young, previously healthy adult volunteers made up the cohort, one male and one female. In a couple of donors, T-cell clones that expanded and contracted after mild COVID-19 were followed by sequencing TCRalpha and TCRbeta repertoires longitudinally.

Reads for this sample came from an Illumina NovaSeq 6000. TCRalpha and TCRbeta cDNA libraries were built by 5'RACE with constant-segment primers, adding sample barcodes and unique molecular identifiers. RNA was extracted from every sample with Trizol reagent. Libraries were amplified in two PCR steps, with a second sample barcode and Illumina TruSeq adapters added in the second step. Libraries were sequenced on an Illumina NovaSeq with 2 x 150 bp paired-end reads. Per the original workflow: With migec v1.2.7, reads were demultiplexed and then collapsed into UMI-guided consensus sequences. Using mixcr v2.1.11, UMI consensuses were aligned to TRA and TRB V and J templates and then assembled into clonotypes. Clonotypes were classified as expanded or contracted when called significant by both edgeR and NoisET, with noise models trained on biological replicates. For edgeR calls, the thresholds were a false discovery rate-adjusted p below 0.01 and a log2 fold-change of 1. PCA with hierarchical clustering of max-normalized trajectories of the 1000 most abundant clonotypes was used as exploratory dynamics analysis. The CD4 or CD8 phenotype of responding clones was assigned using the separately sequenced CD4+ and CD8+ repertoires. TCRdb reran the public reads through fastp at Q25 and MiXCR, keeping productive beta chains. Every CDR3 protein is listed once, alongside the most common genes and DNA of its rows. The V and J calls reflect TCRdb's pipeline rather than the authors' work. Within this sample are fewer than 90,000 distinct CDR3 sequences, with around 13% of them counted one time only. The ten largest clones represent about a third of the sample.

Ficoll-Paque density gradient centrifugation was used to isolate PBMCs. What the study reported, not specific to this receptor: Contracting CD4+ clones were located mainly in the CM and EM memory subsets, whereas CD8+ clones were found to be enriched in EMRA. SARS-CoV-2 specificity was not confirmed for the second-wave clones peaking on day 37. The study covered only a couple of mild cases, and larger cohorts including severe cases with pre-infection samples were considered necessary. Some responding clones were found in pre-infection memory, which suggests that pre-existing cross-reactive memory T cells took part in the SARS-CoV-2 response. Clones contracting from day 15 to 85 had balanced CD4/CD8 phenotypes, while a second wave expanding from day 15 to 37 was biased towards CD4+.

V and J are truncated by 2 bases and 0 bases respectively, leaving an intervening sequence of 7 bases. As encoded in the germline V gene, CDR1 is LGHNA while CDR2 is YSLEER. From cysteine to phenylalanine, the CDR3 is 14 amino acids long. Here the CDR3 DNA is all that survives: 42 bases in frame from base 1. Concerning this clonotype: Its antigen is currently not known. It has no much larger one-base neighbor in the sample; base qualities were not kept.

The V and J segments used are TRBV4-3 and TRBJ1-1, with the D gene not confidently named. This clonotype was obtained from an adult woman who had mild COVID-19 (a few samples of this study predate the infection). The sample titles of this study are shuffled in the database, so cell type and time point are left out; the donor was told from shared clones. The sequenced sample consisted of PBMCs or a T cell subset sorted from them (not recorded which). CDR3 reads: CASSQFVLNTEAFF. The nucleotide sequence is given as TGCGCCAGCAGCCAATTTGTCCTGAACACTGAAGCTTTCTTT.